The rows below give T cell receptor beta chains drawn from one sample of a study of Ad26.COV2.S vaccination and SARS-CoV-2 variants. The protocol was immunoSEQ multiplex PCR, while the TCRdb copy is restricted to in-frame clones and leaves out a portion. The sample includes some 340,000 clones, around 81% of them seen just once. The specimen was peripheral blood, collected in a trial of Ad26.COV2.S vaccine versus placebo. The receptors here all came from a person aged 18-60 years who received the Ad26.COV2.S COVID-19 vaccine or a placebo. Both conserved end residues are part of each CDR3. D genes are given only for firm matches. Not all rows give a size; the values are once, few, many and, for expanded clones, a class.

d_call: -; v_call: TRBV7-9; j_call: TRBJ2-5; clone_size: -; cdr3_nt: TGTGCCAGCAGCTTCGAGAGATTTGAGACCCAGTACTTC; cdr3_aa: CASSFERFETQYF
d_call: -; v_call: TRBV27; j_call: TRBJ2-5; clone_size: -; cdr3_nt: TGTGCCAGCAGTTCCCACAGGGAAGAGACCCAGTACTTC; cdr3_aa: CASSSHREETQYF
d_call: -; v_call: TRBV9; j_call: TRBJ1-3; clone_size: -; cdr3_nt: TGTGCCAGCAGCGTCCAGGGGCTGTACTCTGGAAACACCATATATTTT; cdr3_aa: CASSVQGLYSGNTIYF
d_call: -; v_call: TRBV5-8; j_call: TRBJ2-1; clone_size: -; cdr3_nt: TGTGCCAGCAGCCTAGGACTTTACAATGAGCAGTTCTTC; cdr3_aa: CASSLGLYNEQFF
d_call: -; v_call: TRBV7-9; j_call: TRBJ1-3; clone_size: -; cdr3_nt: TGTGCCAGCAGCTTAGCCATCCCCCGGTCCTCTGGAAACACCATATATTTT; cdr3_aa: CASSLAIPRSSGNTIYF
d_call: -; v_call: TRBV2; j_call: TRBJ1-1; clone_size: -; cdr3_nt: TGTGCCAGCAGTGGAGGGGCGTACGGTGAAGCTTTCTTT; cdr3_aa: CASSGGAYGEAFF
d_call: -; v_call: TRBV12-3/TRBV12-4; j_call: TRBJ1-2; clone_size: once; cdr3_nt: TGTGCCAGCAGTCCTAGGAGTGCCTATGGCTACACCTTC; cdr3_aa: CASSPRSAYGYTF
d_call: TRBD2; v_call: TRBV9; j_call: TRBJ2-5; clone_size: -; cdr3_nt: TGTGCCAGCAGCGCTAGCGGGGGGGCTGGGGAGACCCAGTACTTC; cdr3_aa: CASSASGGAGETQYF
d_call: TRBD1; v_call: TRBV7-3; j_call: TRBJ2-1; clone_size: once; cdr3_nt: TGTGCCAGCAGCTCCCTACAGGGGACCAATGAGCAGTTCTTC; cdr3_aa: CASSSLQGTNEQFF
d_call: TRBD1; v_call: TRBV19; j_call: TRBJ2-7; clone_size: -; cdr3_nt: TGTGCCAGTAGTTGGGACAGGGCTGGCGAGCAGTACTTC; cdr3_aa: CASSWDRAGEQYF
d_call: TRBD2; v_call: TRBV6-5; j_call: TRBJ2-3; clone_size: -; cdr3_nt: TGTGCCAGCAGTTTCCGGACTAGCGGGGGATCAGATACGCAGTATTTT; cdr3_aa: CASSFRTSGGSDTQYF
d_call: TRBD1; v_call: TRBV11-3; j_call: TRBJ1-1; clone_size: -; cdr3_nt: TGTGCCAGCAGCTCAGACGAGGTGACAGGGGCTTTCTTT; cdr3_aa: CASSSDEVTGAFF
d_call: -; v_call: TRBV27; j_call: TRBJ1-5; clone_size: -; cdr3_nt: TGTGCCAGCAGTTCCACAACAGGGTTCAGCAATCAGCCCCAGCATTTT; cdr3_aa: CASSSTTGFSNQPQHF
d_call: -; v_call: TRBV7-2; j_call: TRBJ1-1; clone_size: -; cdr3_nt: TGTGCCAGCACCACGGGACGCTTCATGAACACTGAAGCTTTCTTT; cdr3_aa: CASTTGRFMNTEAFF
d_call: TRBD1; v_call: TRBV27; j_call: TRBJ2-3; clone_size: -; cdr3_nt: TGTGCCAGCAGTGTCACAGCGCCGGGACAGGGGGGGATTGGGGATACGCAGTATTTT; cdr3_aa: CASSVTAPGQGGIGDTQYF
d_call: TRBD1; v_call: TRBV5-5; j_call: TRBJ2-3; clone_size: -; cdr3_nt: TGTGCCAGCAGCTTTGTGGACAGGGGGCCAGATACGCAGTATTTT; cdr3_aa: CASSFVDRGPDTQYF
d_call: -; v_call: TRBV4-1; j_call: TRBJ2-3; clone_size: -; cdr3_nt: TGCGCCAGCAGCCCAGTAGGTAGGGGTCCGCCTAGCACAGATACGCAGTATTTT; cdr3_aa: CASSPVGRGPPSTDTQYF
d_call: -; v_call: TRBV11-2; j_call: TRBJ2-5; clone_size: -; cdr3_nt: TGTGCCAGCAGCTCCACCCCCGGAGTTCAAGAGACCCAGTACTTC; cdr3_aa: CASSSTPGVQETQYF
d_call: -; v_call: TRBV19; j_call: TRBJ2-1; clone_size: -; cdr3_nt: TGTGCCAGTAGTACTAGACAGATAAACAATGAGCAGTTCTTC; cdr3_aa: CASSTRQINNEQFF
d_call: -; v_call: TRBV28; j_call: TRBJ1-6; clone_size: -; cdr3_nt: TGTGCCAGCAGCCCCTCCGGGCCTGGGGCCTATAATTCACCCCTCCACTTT; cdr3_aa: CASSPSGPGAYNSPLHF
d_call: -; v_call: TRBV3-1/TRBV3-2; j_call: TRBJ2-5; clone_size: -; cdr3_nt: TGTGCCAGCAGCCAAGAAGGTCTAAAGGAGACCCAGTACTTC; cdr3_aa: CASSQEGLKETQYF
d_call: TRBD1; v_call: TRBV2; j_call: TRBJ1-1; clone_size: -; cdr3_nt: TGTGCCAGCGGCCCCCCGCGGGACAGGCATGAAGCTTTCTTT; cdr3_aa: CASGPPRDRHEAFF
d_call: TRBD1; v_call: TRBV19; j_call: TRBJ1-2; clone_size: medium-sized; cdr3_nt: TGTGCCAGTAGTAGTTTGGACAGGGTGTTCTATGGCTACACCTTC; cdr3_aa: CASSSLDRVFYGYTF
d_call: -; v_call: TRBV7-3; j_call: TRBJ2-2; clone_size: -; cdr3_nt: TGTGCCAGCAGCGGGAACTTTACCGGGGAGCTGTTTTTT; cdr3_aa: CASSGNFTGELFF
d_call: -; v_call: TRBV20-1; j_call: TRBJ1-2; clone_size: -; cdr3_nt: TGCAGTGCCGAGCCTAACTATGGCTACACCTTC; cdr3_aa: CSAEPNYGYTF
d_call: TRBD2; v_call: TRBV27; j_call: TRBJ2-7; clone_size: -; cdr3_nt: TGTGCCAGCAGTTTATCTGCGGGGGGGCACTACGAGCAGTACTTC; cdr3_aa: CASSLSAGGHYEQYF
d_call: -; v_call: TRBV19; j_call: TRBJ1-5; clone_size: -; cdr3_nt: TGTGCCAGTAGTTCCCGACGAGCCCCAGGGCAGCCCCAGCATTTT; cdr3_aa: CASSSRRAPGQPQHF
d_call: -; v_call: TRBV24-1; j_call: TRBJ2-3; clone_size: -; cdr3_nt: TGTGCCACCAGTGACAACAGCGCCCCCACAGATACGCAGTATTTT; cdr3_aa: CATSDNSAPTDTQYF
d_call: -; v_call: TRBV27; j_call: TRBJ2-2; clone_size: -; cdr3_nt: TGTGCCAGCAGGGGGTGGGCGAACACCGGGGAGCTGTTTTTT; cdr3_aa: CASRGWANTGELFF
d_call: -; v_call: TRBV27; j_call: TRBJ1-2; clone_size: -; cdr3_nt: TGTGCCAGCAGTCGACGGAGCTTAGAATATGGCTACACCTTC; cdr3_aa: CASSRRSLEYGYTF
d_call: -; v_call: TRBV11-1; j_call: TRBJ2-5; clone_size: -; cdr3_nt: TGTGCCAGCAGCTTAGGGCGGGAGACCCAGTACTTC; cdr3_aa: CASSLGRETQYF